Listed here are 24 T cell receptor beta chains from one sample, sequenced in a study of blood T cell repertoires in COVID-19 (dated by TCRdb to 2020 to 2022). Library preparation used the immunoSEQ multiplex PCR assay. TCRdb took over this immuneACCESS table, retaining in-frame rearrangements with V and J assigned. Such tables are incomplete; in checked studies, under half of the missing clones stem from an unresolved V gene, and the remainder is unexplained. The sample table holds about 200,000 clones, of which about nine tenths were seen once. The ten largest clones add up to 4.4% of the sample. Sequenced sample: peripheral blood. These TCRs come from a man between 45 and 60 years old with acute or convalescent COVID-19.

CDR3 loop: CASSSVPNTEAFF. CDR3 DNA sequence: TGTGCCAGCAGTTCGGTCCCGAACACTGAAGCTTTCTTT. The chain employs TRBV12-3 or TRBV12-4 and TRBJ1-1; no firm D call. The CDR3 is 13 residues long. V was trimmed by 4 bases and J by 1 base, leaving 7 bases between them.

The chain recombines TRBV6-6 with TRBJ2-2; 7 bases match TRBD1. Germline lookup yields CDR1 MNHNY and CDR2 SVGAGI (reference sequence). The V gene end was trimmed by 2 bases and the J gene end by 4 bases; junction bases not matched to a gene: 7. This CDR3 has 16 residues. The CDR3 spells CASSYVQGVGTGELFF. CDR3 nucleotide sequence: TGTGCCAGCAGTTACGTCCAGGGGGTGGGCACCGGGGAGCTGTTTTTT.

The chain carries TRBV27 and TRBJ2-7, with D unclear. Germline CDR1 reads MNHEY; CDR2 reads SMNVEV (reference sequence). This CDR3 has 16 residues. Trimming took off 6 bases at V and 6 bases at J, with 24 bases between the two ends. The CDR3 region is CASSSSTGGLGSEQYF. CDR3 bases: TGTGCCAGCAGCTCCTCGACGGGTGGCCTTGGAAGCGAGCAGTACTTC.

The chain has TRBV6-5 and TRBJ1-6; a possible D gene is TRBD1 (5 bases). The V gene lost 2 bases and the J gene lost 5 bases, with 10 bases spanning the gap. CDR3 length: 15 amino acids. The germline CDR1 and CDR2 sequences are MNHEY and SVGAGI. CDR3 loop: CASSYGGGNNSPLHF. CDR3 nucleotides: TGTGCCAGCAGTTACGGCGGGGGAAATAATTCACCCCTCCACTTT.

This clone has just one count. The CDR3 reads CASSQTGTVNTGELFF. The CDR3 DNA follows: TGTGCCAGCAGCCAGACCGGGACAGTGAACACCGGGGAGCTGTTTTTT. The chain uses TRBV11-2 and TRBJ2-2; 7 nucleotides line up with TRBD1. The CDR3 contains 16 residues. Germline-derived CDR1 and CDR2 are SGHAT and FQNNGV. J gave up 1 base and V 5 bases, and 7 bases lay outside the gene matches.

As to this clone: Compared with germline, one end of the junction differs, possibly owing to a read error. V usage is TRBV27 and J usage is TRBJ2-7; TRBD1 agrees at 8 bases. This CDR3 spans 13 amino acids. From germline, CDR1 is MNHEY and CDR2 SMNVEV (reference sequence). As DNA, the CDR3 is TGTGCCAGCAGTCCAGGGGGCTCCAACGAGCAGTACTTC. As protein: CASSPGGSNEQYF.

The chain joins TRBV4-1 to TRBJ1-1, with a tentative D call TRBD1 (6 bases). The CDR3 sequence is 14 residues long. V was trimmed by 3 bases and J by 1 base, leaving 9 bases between them. The germline V gene encodes CDR1 MGHRA and CDR2 YSYEKL. CDR3 amino acids: CASSHPTGNTEAFF. CDR3 DNA sequence: TGCGCCAGCAGCCATCCGACAGGGAACACTGAAGCTTTCTTT.

The chain recombines TRBV6-1 with TRBJ2-7; 9 nucleotides match TRBD2. CDR1 is MNHNS, CDR2 SASEGT, per germline. The V segment lost 0 bases and the J segment 4 bases; nucleotides outside the gene matches: 1. This CDR3 region has 14 residues. CDR3 amino acids: CASSEAGLAYEQYF. The CDR3 coding sequence is TGTGCCAGCAGTGAAGCAGGACTAGCGTACGAGCAGTACTTC.

The V and J genes are TRBV10-2 and TRBJ1-1, with 7 bases fitting TRBD1. V lost 6 bases to trimming and J lost 9 bases; unmatched junction nucleotides: 10. This CDR3 has 13 residues. The germline gives CDR1 WSHSY, CDR2 SAAADI. This CDR3 is CASRGGTATQAFF. The CDR3 nucleotides read TGCGCCAGCAGAGGAGGGACAGCCACGCAAGCTTTCTTT.

Note on this clone: At one of its ends the junction is not consistent with the germline gene, which may arise from a read error. V gene TRBV3-1 (or the pseudogene TRBV3-2) combines with J gene TRBJ1-2; TRBD1 might be the D (5 bases). Germline values: CDR1 LGHDT, CDR2 YNNKEL (reference sequence). This CDR3 has 15 amino acids. The CDR3, as DNA: TGTGCCAGCAGCGAAGATTCGGGGGGGAACTATGGCTACACCTTC. Protein sequence: CASSEDSGGNYGYTF.

This clone has just one count. The gene calls are TRBV7-8 and TRBJ2-7; 7 positions match TRBD1. CDR3 length: 14 residues. Germline loops: CDR1 SGHVS, CDR2 FQNEAQ. Losses at the gene ends were 4 bases for V and 9 bases for J; bases not matched to a gene: 12. The CDR3 DNA is TGTGCCAGCAGCTCACCAGGGACAGTCAAGGTGCAGTACTTC. Protein product: CASSSPGTVKVQYF.

The CDR3 bases are TGCGCCAGCCGACAGGGGGCGAACACAGATACGCAGTATTTT. Amino acids: CASRQGANTDTQYF. This chain connects TRBV5-1 to TRBJ2-3, with 10 bases that match TRBD1. V dropped 7 bases and J dropped 2; count of bases not matched to a gene: 4. The CDR3 covers 14 residues. Germline values: CDR1 SGHRS, CDR2 YFSETQ.

The rearrangement uses TRBV5-1 and TRBJ2-1; tentative D call: TRBD2 (5 bases). Trimming stripped 1 base from V and 3 bases from J, with 17 bases between. CDR3 length: 17 amino acids. The germline V gene encodes CDR1 SGHRS and CDR2 YFSETQ. The CDR3 spells CASSLRELRRNYNEQFF. The DNA of the CDR3 is TGCGCCAGCAGCTTGAGGGAGTTACGGCGAAACTACAATGAGCAGTTCTTC.

The table lists this clone with a count of one. The CDR3 here is CASPSGSQETQYF. As DNA, the CDR3 is TGTGCCAGCCCTTCAGGGTCCCAAGAGACCCAGTACTTC. V is TRBV6-5 and J is TRBJ2-5; TRBD1 might be the D (5 bases). The CDR3 length is 13 residues. Trimming removed 8 bases from V and 1 base from J, with 11 bases in between. CDR1 is MNHEY, CDR2 SVGAGI, per germline.

The rearrangement uses TRBV5-5 and TRBJ2-5; TRBD1 agrees at 9 bases. The CDR3 has 15 residues. The ends lost 5 bases at V and 3 bases at J; junction bases unmatched: 8. Germline values: CDR1 SGHKS, CDR2 YYEKEE (reference sequence). CDR3 in DNA: TGTGCCAGCAGTAACCGGGACAGGGAAAAAGAGACCCAGTACTTC. Protein sequence: CASSNRDREKETQYF.

The count of this clone is one. The chain recombines TRBV11-2 with TRBJ1-4, with no clear D. V was clipped by 4 bases and J by 5 bases, with 17 bases between them. Germline loops: CDR1 SGHAT, CDR2 FQNNGV. The CDR3 is 16 amino acids. CDR3 sequence (DNA): TGTGCCAGCAGCTCTCCATTGGGGAGCCTGAATGAAAAACTGTTTTTT. Amino acids: CASSSPLGSLNEKLFF. The full variable domain, in which reference TRBV11-2 and TRBJ1-4 provide the parts outside the CDR3, is EAGVAQSPRYKIIEKRQSVAFWCNPISGHATLYWYQQILGQGPKLLIQFQNNGVVDDSQLPKDRFSAERLKGVDSTLKIQPAKLEDSAVYLCASSSPLGSLNEKLFFGSGTQLSVL.

The chain is built from TRBV7-9 and TRBJ2-1; 7 bases match TRBD2. This CDR3 has 15 residues. Trimming at V came to 5 bases and at J to 5 bases, leaving 9 bases not matched to a gene. Germline V gene data show CDR1 as SEHNR and CDR2 as FQNEAQ (reference sequence). CDR3 nucleotides: TGTGCCAGCAGCCCCTGGCGGGGGAACAACAATGAGCAGTTCTTC. Its protein is CASSPWRGNNNEQFF.

The V call is TRBV6-5, the J call TRBJ1-1, with D unclear. V lost 6 bases, J lost 5 bases, and 7 bases lay in between. CDR1 MNHEY and CDR2 SVGAGI come from the germline V gene. This CDR3 comprises 11 residues. The CDR3 reads CASRSRTEAFF. CDR3 DNA sequence: TGTGCCAGCAGGAGTCGGACTGAAGCTTTCTTT.

V gene TRBV5-4 combines with J gene TRBJ2-1; D gene ambiguous. Germline CDR1 reads SGHNT; CDR2 reads YYREEE (reference sequence). Trimming removed 0 bases from V and 1 base from J, with 8 bases in between. CDR3 length equals 15 residues. DNA for the CDR3: TGTGCCAGCAGCTTGGACTCCGGTTCCTACAATGAGCAGTTCTTC. Translated: CASSLDSGSYNEQFF.

The chain carries TRBV6-6 and TRBJ2-1; D is perhaps TRBD2 (7 bases). The V and J ends lost 0 bases and 10 bases respectively, with 13 bases between them. Germline CDR1 is MNHNY and CDR2 is SVGAGI (reference sequence). CDR3 length equals 14 residues. The CDR3 sequence is CASSYSAGAKEQFF. CDR3 nucleotides: TGTGCCAGCAGTTACTCTGCGGGGGCCAAGGAGCAGTTCTTC.

This clone was detected a few times. The rearrangement uses TRBV5-1 and TRBJ1-4; D ambiguous. Trimming stripped 0 bases from V and 2 bases from J, with 2 bases between. CDR3 length: 13 amino acids. Germline loops: CDR1 SGHRS, CDR2 YFSETQ. The CDR3, as DNA: TGCGCCAGCAGCTTGGCGACTAATGAAAAACTGTTTTTT. Its protein is CASSLATNEKLFF.

The V and J genes are TRBV10-1 and TRBJ1-1; 8 nucleotides match TRBD1. The CDR3 runs 13 residues. V trimming: 3 bases; J trimming: 11 bases; junction bases outside the gene matches: 8. Germline V gene sequence: CDR1 WNHNN, CDR2 SYGVQD (reference sequence). The CDR3 nucleotides are TGCGCCAGCAGTGATCTCCGACAGGGGTATGCTTTCTTT. Its translation: CASSDLRQGYAFF.

This rearrangement joins TRBV18 to TRBJ1-5; 8 positions match TRBD1. V lost 4 bases, J lost 0 bases, and 5 bases stayed unmatched. Per germline, CDR1 KGHSH and CDR2 LQKENI. CDR3 size: 16 residues. CDR3 region: CASSQYRGDSNQPQHF. CDR3 nucleotides: TGTGCCAGCTCACAGTACAGGGGGGATAGCAATCAGCCCCAGCATTTT.

The chain joins TRBV3-1 (or the pseudogene TRBV3-2) to TRBJ1-2, with 8 positions matching TRBD1. CDR1 LGHDT and CDR2 YNNKEL come from the germline V gene (reference sequence). Trimming cost V 3 bases and J 8 bases; bases outside gene matches: 11. This CDR3 contains 15 residues. This CDR3 is CASSQADRAGLGYTF. DNA for the CDR3: TGTGCCAGCAGCCAGGCGGACAGGGCGGGACTAGGCTACACCTTC.